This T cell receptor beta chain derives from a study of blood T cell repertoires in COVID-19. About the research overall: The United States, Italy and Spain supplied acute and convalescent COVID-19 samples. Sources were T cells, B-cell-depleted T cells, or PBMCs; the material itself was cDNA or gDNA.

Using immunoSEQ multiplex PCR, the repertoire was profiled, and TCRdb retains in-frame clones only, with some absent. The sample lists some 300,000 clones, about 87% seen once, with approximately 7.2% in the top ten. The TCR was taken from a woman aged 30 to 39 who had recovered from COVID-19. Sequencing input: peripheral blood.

The CDR3 DNA sequence: TGCGCCAGCAGCTTGCTACAGGGGGGCTACGAGCAGTACTTC. It specifies CASSLLQGGYEQYF. V gene TRBV5-1 combines with J gene TRBJ2-7; 8 bases line up with TRBD1. J gave up 3 bases and V 1 base, and 3 bases lay outside the gene matches. CDR1 is SGHRS and CDR2 is YFSETQ in the germline V gene. This CDR3 region has 14 residues. The full variable domain, rest sourced from reference TRBV5-1 and TRBJ2-7, is KAGVTQTPRYLIKTRGQQVTLSCSPISGHRSVSWYQQTPGQGLQFLFEYFSETQRNKGNFPGRFSGRQFSNSRSEMNVSTLELGDSALYLCASSLLQGGYEQYFGPGTRLTVT.